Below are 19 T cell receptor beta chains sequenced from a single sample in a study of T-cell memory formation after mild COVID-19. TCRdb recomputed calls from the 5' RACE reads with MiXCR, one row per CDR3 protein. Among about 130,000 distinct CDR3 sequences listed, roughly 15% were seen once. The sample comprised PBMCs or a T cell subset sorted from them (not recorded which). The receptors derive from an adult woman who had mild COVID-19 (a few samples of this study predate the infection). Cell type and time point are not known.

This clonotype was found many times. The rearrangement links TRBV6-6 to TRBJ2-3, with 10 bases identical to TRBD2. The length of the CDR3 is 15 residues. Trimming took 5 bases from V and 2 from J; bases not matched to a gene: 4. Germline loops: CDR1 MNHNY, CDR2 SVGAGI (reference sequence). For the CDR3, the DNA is TGTGCCAGCAGTACAGGGACTAGCGACACAGATACGCAGTATTTT. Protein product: CASSTGTSDTDTQYF.

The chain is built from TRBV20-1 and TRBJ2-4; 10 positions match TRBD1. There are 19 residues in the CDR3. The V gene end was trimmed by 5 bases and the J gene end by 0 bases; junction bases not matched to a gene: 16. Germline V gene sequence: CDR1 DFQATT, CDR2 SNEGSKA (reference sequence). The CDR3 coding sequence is TGCAGTGCTTTCAAGGACAGGGGGAGGGATTTTTTAGCCAAAAACATTCAGTACTTC. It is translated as CSAFKDRGRDFLAKNIQYF.

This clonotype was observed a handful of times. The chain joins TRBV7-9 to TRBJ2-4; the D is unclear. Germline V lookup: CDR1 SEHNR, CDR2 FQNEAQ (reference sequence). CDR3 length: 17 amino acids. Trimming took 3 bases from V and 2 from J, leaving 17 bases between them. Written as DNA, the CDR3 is TGTGCCAGCAGCTTGTTCCCCCGGGCGGAGACCAAAAACATTCAGTACTTC. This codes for CASSLFPRAETKNIQYF.

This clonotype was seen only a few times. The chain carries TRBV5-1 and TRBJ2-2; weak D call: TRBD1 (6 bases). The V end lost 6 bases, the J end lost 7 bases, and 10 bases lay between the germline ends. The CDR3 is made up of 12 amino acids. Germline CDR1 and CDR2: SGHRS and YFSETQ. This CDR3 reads CASTQGNGELFF. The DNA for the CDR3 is TGCGCCAGCACGCAGGGGAACGGGGAGCTGTTTTTT. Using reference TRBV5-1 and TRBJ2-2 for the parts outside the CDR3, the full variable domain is KAGVTQTPRYLIKTRGQQVTLSCSPISGHRSVSWYQQTPGQGLQFLFEYFSETQRNKGNFPGRFSGRQFSNSRSEMNVSTLELGDSALYLCASTQGNGELFFGEGSRLTVL.

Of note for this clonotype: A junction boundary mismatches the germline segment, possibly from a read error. CDR3 sequence: CASRPGGSLAF. The DNA of the CDR3 is TGTGCCAGCCGACCAGGAGGGAGCTTAGCCTTT. The chain links TRBV28 to TRBJ1-1; D gene unclear. Germline CDR1 reads MDHEN; CDR2 reads SYDVKM. The CDR3 has 11 residues.

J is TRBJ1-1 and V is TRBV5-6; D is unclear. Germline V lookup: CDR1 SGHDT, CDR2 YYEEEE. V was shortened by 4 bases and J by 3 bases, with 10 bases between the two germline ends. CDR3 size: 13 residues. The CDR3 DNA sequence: TGTGCCAGCAGCCTGACGGGCTACACTGAAGCTTTCTTT. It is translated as CASSLTGYTEAFF.

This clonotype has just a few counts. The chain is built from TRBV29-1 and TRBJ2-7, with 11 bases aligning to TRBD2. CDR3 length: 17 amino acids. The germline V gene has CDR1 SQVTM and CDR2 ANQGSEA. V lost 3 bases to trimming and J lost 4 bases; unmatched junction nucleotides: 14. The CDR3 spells CSVDGQADGTSGYEQYF. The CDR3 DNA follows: TGCAGCGTTGATGGGCAGGCCGACGGGACTAGCGGTTACGAGCAGTACTTC.

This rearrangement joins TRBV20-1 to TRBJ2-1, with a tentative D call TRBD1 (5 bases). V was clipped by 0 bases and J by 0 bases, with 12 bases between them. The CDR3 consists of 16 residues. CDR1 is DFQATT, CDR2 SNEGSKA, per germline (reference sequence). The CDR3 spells CSARDRGSISYNEQFF. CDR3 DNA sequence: TGCAGTGCTAGAGATAGGGGATCAATCTCCTACAATGAGCAGTTCTTC.

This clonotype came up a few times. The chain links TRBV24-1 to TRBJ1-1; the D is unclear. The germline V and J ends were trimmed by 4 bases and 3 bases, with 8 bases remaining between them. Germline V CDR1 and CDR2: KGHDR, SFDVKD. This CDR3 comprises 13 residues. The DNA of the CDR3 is TGTGCCACCAGTGACTTTAAGGACACTGAAGCTTTCTTT. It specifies CATSDFKDTEAFF.

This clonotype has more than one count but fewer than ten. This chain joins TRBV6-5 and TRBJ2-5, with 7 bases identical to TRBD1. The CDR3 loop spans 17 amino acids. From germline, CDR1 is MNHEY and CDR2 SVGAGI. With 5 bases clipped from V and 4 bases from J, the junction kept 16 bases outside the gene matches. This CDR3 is CASSHTDTGVRGETQYF. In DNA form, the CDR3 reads TGTGCCAGCAGTCACACGGACACAGGGGTCAGGGGAGAGACCCAGTACTTC.

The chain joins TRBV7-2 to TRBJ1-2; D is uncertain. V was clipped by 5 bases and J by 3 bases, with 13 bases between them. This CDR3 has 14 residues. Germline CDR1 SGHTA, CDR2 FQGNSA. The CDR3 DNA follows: TGTGCCAGCAGCACTCAGAGAGGACACTATGGCTACACCTTC. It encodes CASSTQRGHYGYTF.

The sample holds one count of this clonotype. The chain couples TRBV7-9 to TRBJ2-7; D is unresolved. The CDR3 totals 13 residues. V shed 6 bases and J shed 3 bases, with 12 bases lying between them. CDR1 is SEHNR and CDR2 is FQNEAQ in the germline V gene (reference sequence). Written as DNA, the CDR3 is TGTGCCAGCAGTCCTAAGCAGAGCTACGAGCAGTACTTC. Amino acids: CASSPKQSYEQYF.

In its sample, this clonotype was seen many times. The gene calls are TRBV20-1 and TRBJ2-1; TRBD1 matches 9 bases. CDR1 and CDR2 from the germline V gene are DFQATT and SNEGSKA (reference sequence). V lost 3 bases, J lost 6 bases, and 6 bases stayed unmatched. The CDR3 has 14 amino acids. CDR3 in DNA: TGCAGTGCTAGGAGGGGACAGGGTCGCAATGAGCAGTTCTTC. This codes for CSARRGQGRNEQFF.

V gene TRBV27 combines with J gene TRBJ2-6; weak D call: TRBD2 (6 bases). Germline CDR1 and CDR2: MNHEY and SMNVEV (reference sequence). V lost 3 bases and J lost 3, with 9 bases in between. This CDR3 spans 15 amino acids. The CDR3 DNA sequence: TGTGCCAGCAGTTTTGGGGGGAATGGGGCCAACGTCCTGACTTTC. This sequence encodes CASSFGGNGANVLTF.

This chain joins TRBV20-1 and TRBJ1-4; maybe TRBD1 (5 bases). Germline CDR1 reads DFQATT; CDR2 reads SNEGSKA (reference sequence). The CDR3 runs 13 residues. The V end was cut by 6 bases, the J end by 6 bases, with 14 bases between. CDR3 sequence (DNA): TGCAGTGCATCAGACGGAGGGGATGAAAAACTGTTTTTT. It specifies CSASDGGDEKLFF.

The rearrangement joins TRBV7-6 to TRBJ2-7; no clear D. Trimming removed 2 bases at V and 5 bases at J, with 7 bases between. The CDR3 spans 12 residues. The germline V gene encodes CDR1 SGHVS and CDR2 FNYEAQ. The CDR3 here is CASSLWINEQYF. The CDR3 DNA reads TGTGCCAGCAGCTTATGGATCAACGAGCAGTACTTC.

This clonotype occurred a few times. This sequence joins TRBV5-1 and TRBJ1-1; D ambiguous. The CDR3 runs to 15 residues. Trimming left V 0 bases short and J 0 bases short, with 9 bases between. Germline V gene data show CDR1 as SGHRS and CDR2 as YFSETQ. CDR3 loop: CASSLVGRMNTEAFF. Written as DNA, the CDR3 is TGCGCCAGCAGCTTGGTCGGCAGAATGAACACTGAAGCTTTCTTT.

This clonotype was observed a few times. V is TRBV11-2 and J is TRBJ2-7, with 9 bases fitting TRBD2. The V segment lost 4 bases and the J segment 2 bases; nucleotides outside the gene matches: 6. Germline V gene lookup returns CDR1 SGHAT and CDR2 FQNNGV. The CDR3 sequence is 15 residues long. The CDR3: CASSSSGTSTYEQYF. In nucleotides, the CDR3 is TGTGCCAGCAGCTCCTCCGGGACTAGCACCTACGAGCAGTACTTC.

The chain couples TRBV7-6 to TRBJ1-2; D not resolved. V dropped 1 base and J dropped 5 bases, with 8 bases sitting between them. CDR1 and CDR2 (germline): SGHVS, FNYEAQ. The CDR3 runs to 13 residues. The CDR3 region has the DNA TGTGCCAGCAGCTTAGGATCGTCATATGGCTACACCTTC. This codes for CASSLGSSYGYTF.